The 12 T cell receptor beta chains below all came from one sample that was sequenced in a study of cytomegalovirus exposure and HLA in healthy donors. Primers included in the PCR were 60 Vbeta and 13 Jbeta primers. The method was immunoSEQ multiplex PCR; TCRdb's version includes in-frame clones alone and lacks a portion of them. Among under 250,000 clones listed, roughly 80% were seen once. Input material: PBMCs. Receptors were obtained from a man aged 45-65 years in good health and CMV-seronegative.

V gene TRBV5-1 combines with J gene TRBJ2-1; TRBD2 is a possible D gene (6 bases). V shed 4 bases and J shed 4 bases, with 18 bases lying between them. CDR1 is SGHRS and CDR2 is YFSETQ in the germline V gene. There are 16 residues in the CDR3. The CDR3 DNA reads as TGCGCCAGCAGCCCGCGGGGAGACGTGAATTACAATGAGCAGTTCTTC. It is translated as CASSPRGDVNYNEQFF.

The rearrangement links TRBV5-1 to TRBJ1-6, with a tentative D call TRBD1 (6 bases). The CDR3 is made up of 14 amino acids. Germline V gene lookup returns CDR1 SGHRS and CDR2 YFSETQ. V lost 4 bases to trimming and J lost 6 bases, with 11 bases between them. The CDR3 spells CASSQGSGNSPLHF. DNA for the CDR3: TGCGCCAGCAGCCAGGGGAGCGGTAATTCACCCCTCCACTTT.

The CDR3 nucleotides are TGTGCCAGCAGCCGTGGGGCAGGGTTTGACACCGGGGAGCTGTTTTTT. Protein sequence: CASSRGAGFDTGELFF. The chain has TRBV27 and TRBJ2-2; D might be TRBD1 (5 bases). V was clipped by 6 bases and J by 3 bases, with 17 bases between them. Germline CDR1 reads MNHEY; CDR2 reads SMNVEV (reference sequence). This CDR3 spans 16 amino acids.

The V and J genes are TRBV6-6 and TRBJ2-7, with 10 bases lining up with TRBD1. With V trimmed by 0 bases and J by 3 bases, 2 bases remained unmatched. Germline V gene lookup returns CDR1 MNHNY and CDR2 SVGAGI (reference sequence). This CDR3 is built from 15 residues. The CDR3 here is CASSYSRTGGYEQYF. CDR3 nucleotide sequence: TGTGCCAGCAGTTACTCTAGGACAGGGGGCTACGAGCAGTACTTC.

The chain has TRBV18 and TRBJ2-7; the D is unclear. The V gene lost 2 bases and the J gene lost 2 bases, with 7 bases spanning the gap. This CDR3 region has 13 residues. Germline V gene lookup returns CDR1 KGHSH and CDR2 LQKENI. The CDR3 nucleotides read TGTGCCAGCTCACCAAAGGAGCCCTACGAGCAGTACTTC. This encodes CASSPKEPYEQYF.

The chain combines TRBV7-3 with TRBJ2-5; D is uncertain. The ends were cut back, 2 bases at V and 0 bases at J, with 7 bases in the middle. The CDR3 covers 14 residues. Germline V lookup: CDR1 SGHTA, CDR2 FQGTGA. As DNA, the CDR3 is TGTGCCAGCAGCTTAGGCGGAAACCAAGAGACCCAGTACTTC. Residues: CASSLGGNQETQYF.

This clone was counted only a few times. CDR3 amino acids: CASGLVLAGAMDEQFF. CDR3 in DNA: TGTGCTAGTGGTTTGGTACTCGCGGGAGCGATGGATGAGCAGTTCTTC. This chain uses TRBV12-5 with TRBJ2-1, with 7 bases aligning to TRBD2. V lost 0 bases to trimming and J lost 8 bases; unmatched junction nucleotides: 10. The CDR3 is 16 amino acids. Germline CDR1 reads LGHNT; CDR2 reads FRNRAP. Complete variable domain (other parts from reference TRBV12-5 and TRBJ2-1): DARVTQTPRHKVTEMGQEVTMRCQPILGHNTVFWYRQTMMQGLELLAYFRNRAPLDDSGMPKDRFSAEMPDATLATLKIQPSEPRDSAVYFCASGLVLAGAMDEQFFGPGTRLTVL.

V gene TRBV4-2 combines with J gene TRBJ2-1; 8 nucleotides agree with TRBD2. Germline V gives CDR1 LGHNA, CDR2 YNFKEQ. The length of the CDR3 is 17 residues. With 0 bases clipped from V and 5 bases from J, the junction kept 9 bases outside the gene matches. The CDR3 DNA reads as TGTGCCAGCAGCCAAGAAGAGGGACTAGTAGGGAACAATGAGCAGTTCTTC. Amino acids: CASSQEEGLVGNNEQFF.

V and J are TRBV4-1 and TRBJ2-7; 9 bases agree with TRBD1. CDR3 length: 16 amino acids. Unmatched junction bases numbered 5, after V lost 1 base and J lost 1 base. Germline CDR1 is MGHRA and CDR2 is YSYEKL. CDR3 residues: CASSQGGTGFSYEQYF. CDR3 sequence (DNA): TGCGCCAGCAGCCAAGGCGGGACAGGGTTTTCCTACGAGCAGTACTTC.

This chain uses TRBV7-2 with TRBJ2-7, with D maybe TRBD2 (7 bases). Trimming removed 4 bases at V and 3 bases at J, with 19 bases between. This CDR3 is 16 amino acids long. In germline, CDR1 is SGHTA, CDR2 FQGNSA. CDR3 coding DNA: TGTGCCAGCAGCTCCGGGGGGCAGGGGAAGGTCTACGAGCAGTACTTC. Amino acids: CASSSGGQGKVYEQYF.

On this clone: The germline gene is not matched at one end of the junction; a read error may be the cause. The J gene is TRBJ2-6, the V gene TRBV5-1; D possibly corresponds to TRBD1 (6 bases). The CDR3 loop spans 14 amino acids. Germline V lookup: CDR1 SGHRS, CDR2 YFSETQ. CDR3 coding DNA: TGCGCCAGCACCTTGGGGGCCGGGGCCAACGTCCTGACTTTC. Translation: CASTLGAGANVLTF. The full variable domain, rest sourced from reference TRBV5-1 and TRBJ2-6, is KAGVTQTPRYLIKTRGQQVTLSCSPISGHRSVSWYQQTPGQGLQFLFEYFSETQRNKGNFPGRFSGRQFSNSRSEMNVSTLELGDSALYLCASTLGAGANVLTFGAGSRLTVL.

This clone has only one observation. Written as DNA, the CDR3 is TGTGCCAGCAGTTCACCCGTACAGATTAATCAGCCCCAGCATTTT. Its protein is CASSSPVQINQPQHF. This chain connects TRBV6-1 to TRBJ1-5; D is undetermined. Trimming left V 5 bases short and J 4 bases short, with 15 bases between. The germline gives CDR1 MNHNS, CDR2 SASEGT. CDR3 length: 15 amino acids.